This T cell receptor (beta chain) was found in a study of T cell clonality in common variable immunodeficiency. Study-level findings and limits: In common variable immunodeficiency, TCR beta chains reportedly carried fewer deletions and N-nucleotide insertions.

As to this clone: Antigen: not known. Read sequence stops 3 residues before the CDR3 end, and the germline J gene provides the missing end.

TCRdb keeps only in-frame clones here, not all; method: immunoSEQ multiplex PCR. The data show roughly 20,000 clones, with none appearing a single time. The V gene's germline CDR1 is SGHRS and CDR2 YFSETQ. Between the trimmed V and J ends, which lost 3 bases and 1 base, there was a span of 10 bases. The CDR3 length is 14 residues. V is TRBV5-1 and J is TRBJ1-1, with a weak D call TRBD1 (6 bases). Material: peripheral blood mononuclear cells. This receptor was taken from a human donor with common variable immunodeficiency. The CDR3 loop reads CASSSIQGNTEAFF. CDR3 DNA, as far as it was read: TGCGCCAGCAGCTCAATACAGGGGAACACTGAA.